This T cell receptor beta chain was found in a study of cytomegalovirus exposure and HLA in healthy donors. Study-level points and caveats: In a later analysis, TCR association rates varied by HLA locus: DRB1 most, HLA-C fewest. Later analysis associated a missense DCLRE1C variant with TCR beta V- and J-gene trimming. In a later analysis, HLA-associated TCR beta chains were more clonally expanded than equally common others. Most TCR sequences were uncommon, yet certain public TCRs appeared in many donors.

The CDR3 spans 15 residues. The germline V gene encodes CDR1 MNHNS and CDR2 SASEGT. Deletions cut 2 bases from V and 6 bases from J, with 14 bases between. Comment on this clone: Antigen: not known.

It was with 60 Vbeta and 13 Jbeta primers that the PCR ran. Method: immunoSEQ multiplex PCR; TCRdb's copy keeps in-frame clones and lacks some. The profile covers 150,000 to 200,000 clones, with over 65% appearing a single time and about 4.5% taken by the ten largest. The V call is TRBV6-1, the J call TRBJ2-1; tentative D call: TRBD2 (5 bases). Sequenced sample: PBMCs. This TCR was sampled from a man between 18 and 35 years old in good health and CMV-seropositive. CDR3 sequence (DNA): TGTGCCAGCAGTGAACTTTCGGGGATTTCCAATGAGCAGTTCTTC. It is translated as CASSELSGISNEQFF.